These 22 T cell receptor beta chains were sequenced from one sample in a study of blood T cell repertoires in COVID-19. Clones were read by immunoSEQ multiplex PCR, and TCRdb kept only the in-frame ones, dropping some. This table has 200,000 to 250,000 clones, approximately 84% appearing once. Input material: peripheral blood. These receptors all stem from a woman aged 45-60 years with active or convalescent COVID-19.

The chain has TRBV7-9 and TRBJ2-2, with 7 bases aligning to TRBD1. CDR3 length: 18 amino acids. Trimming at V came to 2 bases and at J to 0 bases, leaving 9 bases not matched to a gene. The germline V gene encodes CDR1 SEHNR and CDR2 FQNEAQ (reference sequence). DNA for the CDR3: TGTGCCAGCAGCTTATTCTCCTGGGACAGTACGAACACCGGGGAGCTGTTTTTT. It is translated as CASSLFSWDSTNTGELFF.

The CDR3 loop is CASTPQGSYNYGYTF. The CDR3 nucleotides are TGTGCCAGCACCCCCCAGGGTAGTTATAACTATGGCTACACCTTC. The chain has TRBV28 and TRBJ1-2; possibly TRBD1 for D (5 bases). Germline V gene lookup returns CDR1 MDHEN and CDR2 SYDVKM. Trimming took 7 bases from V and 1 from J, leaving 16 bases between them. The CDR3 runs 15 residues.

The chain carries TRBV5-1 and TRBJ1-1; D gene unclear. This CDR3 comprises 13 residues. V lost 4 bases, J lost 3 bases, and 10 bases lay in between. Germline V gives CDR1 SGHRS, CDR2 YFSETQ. The CDR3: CASSLYADTEAFF. DNA of the CDR3: TGCGCCAGCAGCCTGTACGCGGACACTGAAGCTTTCTTT.

The CDR3 region has the DNA TGTGCCAGCAGCTTTATGGAGACTAGCGGGGGGGGTGAGCAGTTCTTC. This codes for CASSFMETSGGGEQFF. The gene calls are TRBV5-4 and TRBJ2-1, with 14 bases matching TRBD2. Trimming cost V 2 bases and J 9 bases; bases outside gene matches: 7. Germline assignment: CDR1 SGHNT and CDR2 YYREEE (reference sequence). This CDR3 is 16 amino acids long.

This chain links TRBV6-5 with TRBJ1-2; a possible D gene is TRBD1 (5 bases). Germline V gene sequence: CDR1 MNHEY, CDR2 SVGAGI. Trimming pared 5 bases from V and 5 bases from J, leaving 15 bases between. There are 14 residues in the CDR3. CDR3 residues: CASSLRVAAYGYTF. The DNA for the CDR3 is TGTGCCAGCAGTCTCAGGGTGGCGGCTTATGGCTACACCTTC.

The rearrangement links TRBV7-3 to TRBJ2-1; D might be TRBD2 (5 bases). The CDR3 is 13 residues long. V lost 2 bases and J 7 bases, leaving 9 bases between the germline ends. Germline lookup yields CDR1 SGHTA and CDR2 FQGTGA. CDR3 in amino acids: CASSLQRLNEQFF. CDR3 nucleotides: TGTGCCAGCAGCTTACAGCGGCTAAATGAGCAGTTCTTC.

CDR3: CASSLVQMDEQFF. CDR3 DNA sequence: TGTGCCAGCTCACTCGTCCAGATGGATGAGCAGTTCTTC. This chain connects TRBV18 to TRBJ2-1; D is unresolved. Germline V lookup: CDR1 KGHSH, CDR2 LQKENI. V lost 4 bases, J lost 8 bases, and 12 bases lay in between. The CDR3 is 13 residues long.

The V and J genes are TRBV28 and TRBJ1-1; TRBD1 is a possible D gene (6 bases). The CDR3 sequence is 17 residues long. Germline lookup yields CDR1 MDHEN and CDR2 SYDVKM. The V end was cut by 5 bases, the J end by 3 bases, with 22 bases between. This CDR3 is CASSGTAITGWDTEAFF. The CDR3 DNA sequence: TGTGCCAGCAGTGGAACCGCCATTACAGGGTGGGACACTGAAGCTTTCTTT.

V is TRBV6-2 or TRBV6-3 and J is TRBJ1-1; D gene uncertain. CDR3 length: 12 residues. Trimming pared 5 bases from V and 5 bases from J, leaving 9 bases between. Germline values: CDR1 MNHEY, CDR2 SVGEGT. The CDR3 DNA is TGTGCCAGCAGTCACCGGGAAACTGAAGCTTTCTTT. Translated, it gives CASSHRETEAFF.

The chain has TRBV5-4 and TRBJ2-7, with TRBD2 identical over 10 bases. The CDR3 extends over 15 amino acids. The V gene end was trimmed by 4 bases and the J gene end by 7 bases; junction bases not matched to a gene: 11. Germline V gene data show CDR1 as SGHNT and CDR2 as YYREEE (reference sequence). CDR3 sequence (DNA): TGTGCCAGCAGCATCGGACTAGCGGCGGCGGGAGAGCAGTACTTC. This encodes CASSIGLAAAGEQYF.

V usage is TRBV6-4 and J usage is TRBJ2-2, with D maybe TRBD1 (5 bases). Germline V gene sequence: CDR1 MRHNA, CDR2 SNTAGT. Trimming removed 4 bases from V and 8 bases from J, with 11 bases in between. The CDR3 totals 13 residues. The CDR3: CASSASGLGELFF. The CDR3 nucleotides read TGTGCCAGCAGTGCGTCAGGGCTAGGGGAGCTGTTTTTT.

This chain links TRBV5-1 with TRBJ2-2; D possibly corresponds to TRBD1 (5 bases). Trimming took 0 bases from V and 4 from J, leaving 7 bases between them. This CDR3 comprises 14 residues. The V gene's germline CDR1 is SGHRS and CDR2 YFSETQ. The CDR3 region has the DNA TGCGCCAGCAGCTTGGTCCAGGGCACCGGGGAGCTGTTTTTT. Residues: CASSLVQGTGELFF. Combining the CDR3 with reference TRBV5-1 and TRBJ2-2 gives the whole variable domain KAGVTQTPRYLIKTRGQQVTLSCSPISGHRSVSWYQQTPGQGLQFLFEYFSETQRNKGNFPGRFSGRQFSNSRSEMNVSTLELGDSALYLCASSLVQGTGELFFGEGSRLTVL.

The chain employs TRBV19 and TRBJ2-3, with D possibly TRBD1 on 6 matching bases. The CDR3 length is 16 residues. Germline V gene sequence: CDR1 LNHDA, CDR2 SQIVND (reference sequence). V lost 6 bases and J 6 bases, leaving 22 bases between the germline ends. The CDR3 here is CASRTSYGTPRDTQYF. The CDR3 DNA is TGTGCCAGTAGAACCAGCTACGGGACACCCCGGGATACGCAGTATTTT.

The sample holds one count of this clone. The rearrangement joins TRBV2 to TRBJ2-3; 7 nucleotides align to TRBD1. In germline, CDR1 is SNHLY, CDR2 FYNNEI. After removal of 5 bases from V and 0 bases from J, the junction contained 5 bases not matched to a gene. CDR3 length equals 15 residues. This CDR3 is CASSPQTGSTDTQYF. The DNA for the CDR3 is TGTGCCAGCAGTCCTCAGACAGGGAGCACAGATACGCAGTATTTT.

V is TRBV5-1 and J is TRBJ1-4, with 7 bases fitting TRBD1. The V gene's germline CDR1 is SGHRS and CDR2 YFSETQ. V dropped 4 bases and J dropped 7; count of bases not matched to a gene: 13. The CDR3 loop spans 16 amino acids. In DNA, the CDR3 is TGCGCCAGCAGCCCAGGGCCGACAGGGTCGGGTGAAAAACTGTTTTTT. It specifies CASSPGPTGSGEKLFF.

V and J are TRBV5-1 and TRBJ2-1; 9 nucleotides agree with TRBD1. Germline-derived CDR1 and CDR2 are SGHRS and YFSETQ. The CDR3 contains 13 residues. The V segment lost 4 bases and the J segment 8 bases; nucleotides outside the gene matches: 4. CDR3 loop: CASSAQGAHEQFF. The CDR3 coding sequence is TGCGCCAGCAGCGCACAGGGGGCCCATGAGCAGTTCTTC.

The chain joins TRBV5-1 to TRBJ1-4, with 8 bases fitting TRBD1. The junction had 10 bases not matched to a gene; V was cut back by 1 base and J by 8 bases. Germline V gene data show CDR1 as SGHRS and CDR2 as YFSETQ. This CDR3 comprises 16 residues. In DNA form, the CDR3 reads TGCGCCAGCAGCTTGAGGCAGACAGGGGTGAGCGAAAAACTGTTTTTT. Amino acids: CASSLRQTGVSEKLFF. Variable domain in full (rest from reference TRBV5-1 and TRBJ1-4): KAGVTQTPRYLIKTRGQQVTLSCSPISGHRSVSWYQQTPGQGLQFLFEYFSETQRNKGNFPGRFSGRQFSNSRSEMNVSTLELGDSALYLCASSLRQTGVSEKLFFGSGTQLSVL.

CDR3 sequence (DNA): TGCAGCGCCAATGACAGGTTCAATCAGCCCCAGCATTTT. Translated, it gives CSANDRFNQPQHF. V usage is TRBV29-1 and J usage is TRBJ1-5; possible D gene TRBD1, 6 bases. Germline assignment: CDR1 SQVTM and CDR2 ANQGSEA. CDR3 length: 13 amino acids. V lost 7 bases to trimming and J lost 3 bases, with 13 bases between them. Using reference TRBV29-1 and TRBJ1-5 for the parts outside the CDR3, the full variable domain is SAVISQKPSRDICQRGTSLTIQCQVDSQVTMMFWYRQQPGQSLTLIATANQGSEATYESGFVIDKFPISRPNLTFSTLTVSNMSPEDSSIYLCSANDRFNQPQHFGDGTRLSIL.

The rearrangement joins TRBV2 to TRBJ1-6; perhaps TRBD1 as D (5 bases). The CDR3 runs to 15 residues. Germline assignment: CDR1 SNHLY and CDR2 FYNNEI. Trimming removed 6 bases at V and 6 bases at J, with 15 bases between. The CDR3 is CASRYYGGGNSPLHF. CDR3 DNA: TGTGCCAGCAGGTACTACGGGGGAGGTAATTCACCCCTCCACTTT.

The chain carries TRBV28 and TRBJ2-7; TRBD2 might be the D (5 bases). V dropped 4 bases and J dropped 3 bases, with 13 bases sitting between them. The CDR3 is made up of 14 amino acids. Per the germline V gene, CDR1 is MDHEN and CDR2 is SYDVKM. The CDR3: CASSSSGKDYEQYF. The CDR3 nucleotides read TGTGCCAGCAGTTCGTCCGGGAAGGACTACGAGCAGTACTTC.

The chain joins TRBV29-1 to TRBJ1-1, with D possibly matching TRBD1 (5 bases). Per germline, CDR1 SQVTM and CDR2 ANQGSEA. The CDR3 length is 12 residues. Trimming took 4 bases from V and 3 from J, leaving 9 bases between them. The CDR3 reads CSVGWGDTEAFF. The CDR3 DNA follows: TGCAGCGTTGGCTGGGGGGACACTGAAGCTTTCTTT.

The rearrangement uses TRBV5-6 and TRBJ2-5; D call uncertain. The V end was cut by 5 bases, the J end by 3 bases, with 8 bases between. The CDR3 contains 12 residues. The germline V gene has CDR1 SGHDT and CDR2 YYEEEE. The CDR3, as DNA: TGTGCCAGCAGTCCAAATGAAGAGACCCAGTACTTC. Its translation is CASSPNEETQYF. The full variable domain, completed using reference TRBV5-6 and TRBJ2-5, is DAGVTQSPTHLIKTRGQQVTLRCSPKSGHDTVSWYQQALGQGPQFIFQYYEEEERQRGNFPDRFSGHQFPNYSSELNVNALLLGDSALYLCASSPNEETQYFGPGTRLLVL.